The next 10 T cell receptor beta chains were all read from a single sample in a study of regulatory T cells in long-lasting Graves disease. Time point of the sample: persistent/refractory GD, antithyroid drugs over 5 years with positive TRAb. PBMCs provided the RNA from which the TCR library was made. Libraries of TCR beta came from iRepertoire HTBI primers plus Arm-PCR of CDR3 regions. TCRdb redid the calling of the multiplex PCR reads with MiXCR, one entry per CDR3 protein. The table includes 400,000 to 500,000 distinct CDR3 sequences, approximately 22% detected once. The sequencing used peripheral blood mononuclear cells (PBMCs), collected when the disease was refractory, from a patient treated with antithyroid drugs. These receptors were obtained from a female donor with Graves disease.

This clonotype was detected only a few times. This rearrangement joins TRBV7-9 to TRBJ2-4; a weak D match, TRBD2 (5 bases). V shed 0 bases and J shed 6 bases, with 9 bases lying between them. CDR1 and CDR2 from the germline V gene are SEHNR and FQNEAQ (reference sequence). The CDR3 is made up of 14 amino acids. CDR3 DNA sequence: TGTGCCAGCAGCTTAGCCGGGGAAGTAAACATTCAGTACTTC. Residues: CASSLAGEVNIQYF.

The rearrangement links TRBV11-2 to TRBJ2-3, with D possibly matching TRBD2 (6 bases). CDR1 SGHAT and CDR2 FQNNGV come from the germline V gene. The CDR3 extends over 14 amino acids. The ends were cut back, 3 bases at V and 4 bases at J, with 11 bases in the middle. The CDR3 nucleotides are TGTGCCAGCAGCTTTACGGGAGTAGCAGATACGCAGTATTTT. Translation: CASSFTGVADTQYF.

This clonotype was observed a few times. V usage is TRBV20-1 and J usage is TRBJ1-1; no reliable D call. V was clipped by 5 bases and J by 4 bases, with 17 bases between them. Germline values: CDR1 DFQATT, CDR2 SNEGSKA (reference sequence). CDR3 length: 14 amino acids. CDR3 protein: CSAEEKGYSTEAFF. The DNA for the CDR3 is TGCAGTGCTGAAGAAAAAGGATATTCCACTGAAGCTTTCTTT.

In this sample, this clonotype turned up a few times. The chain joins TRBV27 to TRBJ1-5; D unclear. From germline, CDR1 is MNHEY and CDR2 SMNVEV (reference sequence). This CDR3 contains 12 residues. V was clipped by 6 bases and J by 10 bases, with 13 bases between them. The CDR3 sequence is CASSTPGSPQHF. The CDR3 bases are TGTGCCAGCAGCACCCCCGGATCCCCCCAGCATTTT.

This clonotype has ten or more counts. The rearrangement joins TRBV27 to TRBJ2-5; D is undetermined. The CDR3 has 19 residues. CDR1 is MNHEY, CDR2 SMNVEV, per germline (reference sequence). The V and J ends lost 0 bases and 2 bases respectively, with 22 bases between them. In nucleotides, the CDR3 is TGTGCCAGCAGTTTATCAGCCGGGTGGGATGCCACTTTTCAAGAGACCCAGTACTTC. Translating gives CASSLSAGWDATFQETQYF.

The V and J genes are TRBV19 and TRBJ2-7; D remains ambiguous. The CDR3 consists of 14 residues. Germline values: CDR1 LNHDA, CDR2 SQIVND (reference sequence). Trimming stripped 0 bases from V and 3 bases from J, with 9 bases between. This chain's CDR3 is CASSIDRGFYEQYF. The CDR3 DNA sequence: TGTGCCAGTAGTATAGATCGAGGATTCTACGAGCAGTACTTC.

This clonotype was seen many times. The chain has TRBV2 and TRBJ2-2; maybe TRBD1 (5 bases). The ends were cut back, 4 bases at V and 3 bases at J, with 12 bases in the middle. CDR3 size: 15 residues. CDR1 and CDR2 from the germline V gene are SNHLY and FYNNEI. The CDR3 coding sequence is TGTGCCAGCAGTGCAATGGCAGGGCACACCGGGGAGCTGTTTTTT. Protein sequence: CASSAMAGHTGELFF.

The chain is built from TRBV19 and TRBJ2-7, with a possible D match to TRBD2 (6 bases). The CDR3 covers 15 residues. The germline V and J ends were trimmed by 1 base and 4 bases, with 14 bases remaining between them. The germline gives CDR1 LNHDA, CDR2 SQIVND (reference sequence). CDR3 nucleotides: TGTGCCAGTAGTATAGCTCTTCCAGGGACTTACGAGCAGTACTTC. Translation: CASSIALPGTYEQYF.

This clonotype was picked up many times. This rearrangement joins TRBV6-1 to TRBJ2-5; D may be TRBD1 (6 bases). Germline CDR1 is MNHNS and CDR2 is SASEGT. Trimming shortened V by 7 bases and J by 1 base, and 10 bases separated the two germline ends. This CDR3 spans 13 amino acids. CDR3 sequence reads: CASKGVSQETQYF. The DNA of the CDR3 is TGTGCCAGCAAGGGGGTTTCCCAAGAGACCCAGTACTTC.

The chain has TRBV5-4 and TRBJ1-2; tentative D call: TRBD1 (5 bases). The V end was cut by 0 bases, the J end by 8 bases, with 14 bases between. Germline assignment: CDR1 SGHNT and CDR2 YYREEE (reference sequence). The CDR3 loop spans 14 amino acids. For the CDR3, the DNA is TGTGCCAGCAGCTTGGTGGGGCAGGGTCGAGGCTACACCTTC. Protein product: CASSLVGQGRGYTF.